A selection of T cell receptor beta chains follows, all from one sample in a study of cytomegalovirus exposure and HLA in healthy donors. Only in-frame clones appear in the TCRdb table, and some are missing; sequencing was by immunoSEQ multiplex PCR. Seen here are some 150,000 clones, roughly 9.6% observed once, and the top ten hold roughly 6.4%. Material for sequencing was PBMCs. Receptor source: a woman aged 40-49 years in good health and CMV-seropositive. The CDR3 runs from the conserved cysteine through the conserved F or W. D genes are given only for firm matches. Only some rows state a clone size, as once, few, many or a class for expanded clones.

v_call: TRBV19
j_call: TRBJ2-1
clone_size: NA
d_call: TRBD1
cdr3_nt: TGTGCCACCCAAGCCCGGGACAGGGGACGGAATGAGCAGTTCTTC
cdr3_aa: CATQARDRGRNEQFF

v_call: TRBV18
j_call: TRBJ1-1
clone_size: few
d_call: TRBD1
cdr3_nt: TGTGCCAGCTCACTGACAGGGGACACTGAAGCTTTCTTT
cdr3_aa: CASSLTGDTEAFF

v_call: TRBV27
j_call: TRBJ2-2
clone_size: NA
d_call: NA
cdr3_nt: TGTGCCAGCAGTCTCCACACCGGGGAGCTGTTTTTT
cdr3_aa: CASSLHTGELFF

v_call: TRBV29-1
j_call: TRBJ1-1
clone_size: few
d_call: NA
cdr3_nt: TGCAGCGTTGGTATGAACACTGAAGCTTTCTTT
cdr3_aa: CSVGMNTEAFF

v_call: TRBV4-1
j_call: TRBJ1-2
clone_size: NA
d_call: NA
cdr3_nt: TGCGCCAGCAGCCAAGATAGCGGAGATGGCTACACCTTC
cdr3_aa: CASSQDSGDGYTF

v_call: TRBV7-2
j_call: TRBJ1-6
clone_size: many
d_call: NA
cdr3_nt: TGTGCCAGCAGCTTAGGGCAGGAAAATTCACCCCTCCACTTT
cdr3_aa: CASSLGQENSPLHF

v_call: TRBV6-5
j_call: TRBJ1-2
clone_size: NA
d_call: TRBD1
cdr3_nt: TGTGCCAGCAACAGGGGGCCTGACTATGGCTACACCTTC
cdr3_aa: CASNRGPDYGYTF

v_call: TRBV6-6
j_call: TRBJ2-7
clone_size: few
d_call: TRBD2
cdr3_nt: TGTGCCAGCAGTCCTCGGGCGAGCGGGGGGTCCTACGAGCAGTACTTC
cdr3_aa: CASSPRASGGSYEQYF

v_call: TRBV7-9
j_call: TRBJ1-1
clone_size: NA
d_call: NA
cdr3_nt: TGTGCCAGCAGCTTAAACGGGAACACTGAAGCTTTCTTT
cdr3_aa: CASSLNGNTEAFF

v_call: TRBV5-1
j_call: TRBJ2-3
clone_size: NA
d_call: TRBD2
cdr3_nt: TGCGCCAGCAGCTCCCAGCTAGCGGGGATAGATACGCAGTATTTT
cdr3_aa: CASSSQLAGIDTQYF

v_call: TRBV11-2
j_call: TRBJ2-7
clone_size: NA
d_call: NA
cdr3_nt: TGTGCCAGCAGCTCCCGCCTTTCGGGGGGCCGTAGGGAGCAGTACTTC
cdr3_aa: CASSSRLSGGRREQYF

v_call: TRBV5-4
j_call: TRBJ2-6
clone_size: NA
d_call: NA
cdr3_nt: TGTGCCAGCAGCTTGGAGGCAGGGCGAAACGTCCTGACTTTC
cdr3_aa: CASSLEAGRNVLTF

v_call: TRBV6-5
j_call: TRBJ2-2
clone_size: few
d_call: NA
cdr3_nt: TGTGCCAGCAGCAGCAGGGTCACCGGGGAGCTGTTTTTT
cdr3_aa: CASSSRVTGELFF

v_call: TRBV10-3
j_call: TRBJ1-5
clone_size: NA
d_call: TRBD1
cdr3_nt: TGTGCCATCAGTGCGACAGGGGGAAATCAGCCCCAGCATTTT
cdr3_aa: CAISATGGNQPQHF

v_call: TRBV5-4
j_call: TRBJ1-2
clone_size: NA
d_call: TRBD1
cdr3_nt: TGTGCCAGCAGCTTGGTGGGACAGGGGACCGGTGGCTACACCTTC
cdr3_aa: CASSLVGQGTGGYTF

v_call: TRBV2
j_call: TRBJ2-5
clone_size: few
d_call: NA
cdr3_nt: TGTGCCAGCAGTGAGGGTCAGGGTGGGGAGACCCAGTACTTC
cdr3_aa: CASSEGQGGETQYF

v_call: TRBV5-4
j_call: TRBJ2-7
clone_size: NA
d_call: TRBD1
cdr3_nt: TGTGCCAGCAGCTTGGCAGGGGGCTCAGGGGAGCAGTACTTC
cdr3_aa: CASSLAGGSGEQYF

v_call: TRBV5-1
j_call: TRBJ2-7
clone_size: few
d_call: NA
cdr3_nt: TGCGCCAGCAGCCTTGTACAGGATTGGGACGAGCAGTACTTC
cdr3_aa: CASSLVQDWDEQYF

v_call: TRBV2
j_call: TRBJ2-5
clone_size: few
d_call: TRBD1
cdr3_nt: TGTGCCAGCAGTTCCTATAAACGGGACAGGGGATCGGAGACCCAGTACTTC
cdr3_aa: CASSSYKRDRGSETQYF

v_call: TRBV2
j_call: TRBJ1-4
clone_size: few
d_call: NA
cdr3_nt: TGTGCCAGCAGGGGGCCACAGGGTTTTGCGCGAAATGAAAAACTGTTTTTT
cdr3_aa: CASRGPQGFARNEKLFF

v_call: TRBV6-5
j_call: TRBJ2-5
clone_size: few
d_call: NA
cdr3_nt: TGTGCCAGCAGATTTCAGGGGCAAGGGACCCAGTACTTC
cdr3_aa: CASRFQGQGTQYF

v_call: TRBV27
j_call: TRBJ1-2
clone_size: NA
d_call: TRBD1
cdr3_nt: TGTGCCAGCAGTCCTATCGTCGGGACAGGGGACTATGGCTACACCTTC
cdr3_aa: CASSPIVGTGDYGYTF

v_call: TRBV9
j_call: TRBJ1-6
clone_size: few
d_call: TRBD1
cdr3_nt: TGTGCCAGCAGCGAAGGACAGGGTCGTTCCTATAATTCACCCCTCCACTTT
cdr3_aa: CASSEGQGRSYNSPLHF